The 5 T cell receptor beta chains reported below all come from one sample, sequenced in a study of T cell repertoires in cytomegalovirus infection. TCRdb re-called the reads with MiXCR, one entry per CDR3 protein. This table has roughly 570,000 distinct CDR3 sequences, roughly 43% appearing once. No antigen has been identified for these receptors. The sequencing used cultured PBMCs, collected from culture after CMV antigen stimulation. The receptors here all came from a human donor in good health (CMV status not recorded). Some clones in this sample may be carry-over from other donors' samples.

This clonotype came up a few times. V usage is TRBV6-2 or TRBV6-3 and J usage is TRBJ2-1, with D possibly being TRBD1 (6 bases). Germline V gene data show CDR1 as MNHEY and CDR2 as SVGEGT. The CDR3 runs to 17 residues. The V and J ends lost 2 bases and 2 bases respectively, with 16 bases between them. The CDR3 is CASSYPLGQRTYNEQFF. Here the CDR3 DNA reads TGTGCCAGCAGTTACCCGCTGGGACAAAGAACCTACAATGAGCAGTTCTTC.

This chain uses TRBV6-5 with TRBJ2-1, with 10 bases that match TRBD2. CDR3 length: 14 residues. After removal of 6 bases from V and 6 bases from J, the junction contained 5 bases not matched to a gene. CDR1 is MNHEY, CDR2 SVGAGI, per germline. The CDR3 DNA reads as TGTGCCAGCAGCAGAGGACTAGCGGCCAATGAGCAGTTCTTC. It encodes CASSRGLAANEQFF.

This chain links TRBV7-2 with TRBJ2-7; D is ambiguous. The CDR3 contains 14 residues. Per the germline V gene, CDR1 is SGHTA and CDR2 is FQGNSA. Trimming took off 5 bases at V and 7 bases at J, with 18 bases between the two ends. DNA for the CDR3: TGTGCCAGCAGCAACCCGGGCGCCGTAGGGGAGCAGTACTTC. Its protein is CASSNPGAVGEQYF.

Here the CDR3 DNA reads TGTGCCAGCAGGGAAGAAATACGGGGGGGCTACAATGAGCAGTTCTTC. It yields the protein CASREEIRGGYNEQFF. The chain uses TRBV7-8 and TRBJ2-1; 8 bases fit TRBD2. Germline V CDR1 and CDR2: SGHVS, FQNEAQ. With V trimmed by 6 bases and J by 3 bases, 10 bases remained unmatched. The CDR3 sequence is 16 residues long.

This sequence joins TRBV12-3 or TRBV12-4 and TRBJ1-5, with unresolved D. Deletions cut 4 bases from V and 0 bases from J, with 13 bases between. The CDR3 extends over 16 amino acids. The CDR3 protein is CASSSSRGLSNQPQHF. The CDR3 DNA reads as TGTGCCAGCAGTTCCTCGCGAGGGCTTAGCAATCAGCCCCAGCATTTT.